This TCR beta chain was sequenced in a study of PD-1 blockade in classical Hodgkin lymphoma (dated by TCRdb to the early 2020s). In the study overall: Nivolumab dosing was 3 mg/kg intravenously every 2 weeks, continuing until either disease progression or unacceptable toxicity. A peripheral blood immune signature of response to PD-1 blockade in classical Hodgkin lymphoma was defined using TCR beta sequencing and CyTOF.

What the work shows at the level of the full study, not this receptor alone: Trial patients with a complete response had baseline diversity similar to that of newly diagnosed patients, while partial responders and progressors had significantly lower diversity. Lower diversity was seen in patients whose nivolumab began less than 1 year after ASCT, and these patients were left out of later analyses so that immune reconstitution would not confound the results. The study was limited to a single clinical trial cohort, and causes of repertoire differences, possibly disease activity or prior therapy, remained undefined. By C4D1, a significant rise was seen in CD4+ TCR diversity but not in CD8+ TCR diversity (p=0.0027 vs p=0.16), and the rise was most apparent among complete responders (p=0.02). Baseline TCR diversity was reported to be lower in newly diagnosed patients than in healthy donors, and even lower in relapsed/refractory patients.

Genomic DNA was extracted with the Qiagen DNeasy kit from unsorted PBMCs and from negatively selected CD4+ and CD8+ fractions. Amplification of TCR beta CDR3 regions was done by immunoSEQ multiplex PCR with primers that anneal to V and J segments. A synthetic immune receptor repertoire was used to minimize amplification bias, and any residual bias was removed computationally once sequencing was done. The authors' analysis ran thus. Custom Python scripts were used to quantify repertoire diversity as the Shannon entropy index. The unsorted, CD4+ and CD8+ repertoires were each analyzed separately, with the exception of combined analyses, where CD4+ and CD8+ sequences were merged in silico. A clone was considered expanded if an increase in frequency of at least 2-fold after treatment relative to C1D1 was found, and a pseudocount of 0.5 was applied to clones undetected at baseline. Singleton clones were defined as clones with 0 or 1 copy at C1D1, and non-singleton clones were defined as clones with 2 or more copies. Clones expanded in unsorted samples were assigned a CD4+, CD8+ or unknown annotation through matching of protein sequences in sorted samples from the same patient. Wilcoxon tests on paired samples were used to test diversity changes from C1D1 to C4D1. Held by TCRdb, this immuneACCESS table contains in-frame sequences only and omits some clones. Under half of the omission traces to an unresolved V gene where checked; the cause of the rest is unknown. Clonal size and the V and J genes are those of that table, whereas D and trimming came from the DNA. The sample has fewer than 90,000 clones on record, approximately 91% of them singletons. The ten largest make up less than 25% of the sample.

The sample's time point label, decoded: cycle 1 day 1 (C1D1), immediately before nivolumab initiation. All trial patients had relapsed after autologous stem cell transplantation, with cohorts A, B and C differing in prior brentuximab vedotin exposure. The trial cohort comprised a few dozen patients with relapsed/refractory classical Hodgkin lymphoma whose best overall responses were complete response, partial response or progressive disease. In the multi-cohort phase II CheckMate 205 trial, trial patients received single-agent nivolumab. An independent review committee assessed best overall response by applying the 2007 International Working Group response criteria. PBMCs from the trial were collected at three points: immediately before nivolumab initiation (C1D1), and during therapy at cycle 2 day 1 and cycle 4 day 1. After peripheral blood was drawn into 8 mL Vacutainer Cell Preparation Tubes, PBMCs were isolated by centrifugation and then cryopreserved.

Points on this clone: The antigen it recognizes is unknown. The record has no base qualities; no much larger clone is one base away.

V and J are trimmed by 4 bases and 2 bases, and the gene matches miss 6 bases of the junction. CDR1 and CDR2 (SGHRS, YFSETQ) derive from the germline V gene. Counted from cysteine to phenylalanine, this CDR3 has 15 amino acids. Only the CDR3 portion is preserved as DNA: 45 bases, with reading frame beginning at the first base. Sequenced material: peripheral blood mononuclear cells (PBMCs), taken at baseline. The sequence is built from TRBV5-1 and TRBJ2-1, and TRBD1 matches 7 of the central bases. The clonotype originates from a human donor with classical Hodgkin lymphoma. Here is the DNA: TGCGCCAGCAGCACCTGGACAGGTACCTACAATGAGCAGTTCTTC. It codes for CASSTWTGTYNEQFF.